This T cell receptor (beta chain) derives from a study of cytomegalovirus exposure and HLA in healthy donors. Study in general: The Caucasian-associated ancestry cluster held roughly 80% of 300 to 500 genotyped donors. Regarding the study as a whole: An analysis that was carried out later associated approximately 15,000 TCR beta sequences with HLA alleles at 0.05 false discovery rate. For most TCR sequences rarity was the rule, although some public TCRs occurred in many donors. There was a cluster of highly shared sequence variants that was likely a sequencing artifact.

The PCR had 60 Vbeta and 13 Jbeta primers. TCRdb's copy holds only in-frame clones and misses some; the assay was immunoSEQ multiplex PCR. The sample records hundreds of thousands of clones, just under 80% being singletons. V lost 4 bases and J lost 7; bases outside the gene matches: 15. This CDR3 is built from 16 residues. CDR1 SGHNT and CDR2 YYREEE come from the germline V gene (reference sequence). Turning to this clone: Its specificity is unknown.

Sequenced: PBMCs. The V and J genes are TRBV5-4 and TRBJ2-7; TRBD2 matches at 9 bases. This clonotype originated in a boy younger than 18 in good health and CMV-seronegative. The CDR3 coding sequence is TGTGCCAGCAGCCAAGATCCCGGCGGGGGGGTGAGGGAGCAGTACTTC. Translating it yields CASSQDPGGGVREQYF.